This T cell receptor beta chain was identified during a study of PD-1 blockade in classical Hodgkin lymphoma. The germline V and J ends were trimmed by 1 base and 6 bases, with 17 bases remaining between them. The germline CDR1 and CDR2 sequences are SGDLS and YYNGEE. The CDR3 runs to 16 residues. Data came from immunoSEQ multiplex PCR; TCRdb stores just in-frame clones and leaves some out. The table records some 20,000 clones, around 81% of them present only once. The time point: cycle 4 day 1 (C4D1), after 5 to 7 weeks of nivolumab. All trial patients relapsed after autologous stem cell transplantation.

The TCR comes from a human donor with classical Hodgkin lymphoma. This material consisted of peripheral blood mononuclear cells (PBMCs), taken before the fourth cycle of nivolumab. V and J are TRBV9 and TRBJ2-1; perhaps TRBD1 as D (6 bases). The CDR3 sequence is CASSVRGRDNLNEQFF. CDR3 DNA sequence: TGTGCCAGCAGCGTAAGGGGCCGGGACAACCTCAATGAGCAGTTCTTC.